The TCR beta chain under discussion was sequenced for a study of blood T cells in healthy people across ages. Primers used in a second PCR of about 7 to 12 cycles were a sample-barcoded 5' primer and a J-beta primer mix. Each CDR3 protein is one row after TCRdb ran MiXCR on the 5' RACE reads. The sample has approximately 940,000 distinct CDR3 sequences; 40% to 60% are singletons. Each donor's blood draw was around 9.1 milliliters of peripheral blood. Germline CDR1 and CDR2: SGHTA and FQGNSA. Trimming cost V 4 bases and J 7 bases, with 19 bases left between them. The CDR3 is made up of 15 amino acids. The sequenced material came from blood. This sequence was found in a man aged 30 to 45 in good health. J is TRBJ1-2 and V is TRBV7-2; D is unclear. The CDR3 DNA follows: TGTGCCAGCAGCTGGGTATCGGTCCCCGGGGTTGGCTACACCTTC. Its translation is CASSWVSVPGVGYTF.